The 9 T cell receptor beta chains reported below all come from one sample, sequenced in a study of blood T cell repertoires in COVID-19. The protocol was immunoSEQ multiplex PCR, while the TCRdb copy is restricted to in-frame clones and leaves out a portion. The repertoire holds just over 25,000 clones, with roughly 90% as singletons. Specimen: peripheral blood. Every receptor here comes from a human donor in a cohort sampled during active COVID-19.

This chain uses TRBV5-6 with TRBJ1-5, with a weak D call TRBD1 (5 bases). Germline V gene sequence: CDR1 SGHDT, CDR2 YYEEEE. The V gene lost 0 bases and the J gene lost 7 bases, with 11 bases spanning the gap. The CDR3 spans 14 residues. Written as DNA, the CDR3 is TGTGCCAGCAGCTTGGGTTCCAGGGCCCAGCCCCAGCATTTT. Residues: CASSLGSRAQPQHF. The entire variable domain, with the rest obtained from reference TRBV5-6 and TRBJ1-5, is as follows: DAGVTQSPTHLIKTRGQQVTLRCSPKSGHDTVSWYQQALGQGPQFIFQYYEEEERQRGNFPDRFSGHQFPNYSSELNVNALLLGDSALYLCASSLGSRAQPQHFGDGTRLSIL.

The rearrangement links TRBV5-6 to TRBJ2-7; TRBD2 matches 12 bases. V gave up 4 bases and J gave up 9 bases; unmatched junction bases: 8. CDR1 is SGHDT, CDR2 YYEEEE, per germline. The CDR3 is 14 residues long. CDR3 nucleotides: TGTGCCAGCAGCAATCTAGCGGGAGGGCCCAGGCAGTACTTC. Amino acids: CASSNLAGGPRQYF.

There are a few counts of this clone. The rearrangement joins TRBV7-9 to TRBJ2-5, with D tentatively TRBD1 (6 bases). The V end lost 5 bases, the J end lost 5 bases, and 18 bases lay between the germline ends. This CDR3 region has 15 residues. Germline loops: CDR1 SEHNR, CDR2 FQNEAQ (reference sequence). CDR3 sequence: CASSTGDTIQETQYF. The CDR3 region has the DNA TGTGCCAGCAGCACCGGGGACACCATCCAGGAGACCCAGTACTTC.

In its sample, this clone was seen once. J is TRBJ1-2 and V is TRBV29-1, with no clear D. This CDR3 region has 11 residues. Germline CDR1 and CDR2: SQVTM and ANQGSEA. The V and J ends lost 4 bases and 7 bases respectively, with 10 bases between them. For the CDR3, the DNA is TGCAGCGTTGTTCTGGGAGCTGGCTACACCTTC. Translated: CSVVLGAGYTF.

The chain joins TRBV27 to TRBJ2-6; 9 positions match TRBD1. The CDR3 sequence is 17 residues long. The germline gives CDR1 MNHEY, CDR2 SMNVEV (reference sequence). The junction had 2 bases not matched to a gene; V was cut back by 2 bases and J by 0 bases. The CDR3 DNA reads as TGTGCCAGCAGTTTAGGACAGGGGTACTCTGGGGCCAACGTCCTGACTTTC. This translates into CASSLGQGYSGANVLTF.

This chain uses TRBV13 with TRBJ2-2, with 14 positions matching TRBD2. The CDR3 has 18 residues. Germline V gene data show CDR1 as PRHDT and CDR2 as FYEKMQ (reference sequence). V lost 5 bases, J lost 2 bases, and 7 bases stayed unmatched. In DNA form, the CDR3 reads TGTGCCAGCAGCCCAGGGACTAGCGGGAGCGGAAACACCGGGGAGCTGTTTTTT. It encodes CASSPGTSGSGNTGELFF.

This rearrangement joins TRBV5-4 to TRBJ2-3, with 10 positions matching TRBD2. Unmatched junction bases numbered 5, after V lost 2 bases and J lost 5 bases. This CDR3 is 15 amino acids long. Per the germline V gene, CDR1 is SGHNT and CDR2 is YYREEE (reference sequence). The CDR3 sequence: CASSLAGGRRDTQYF. CDR3 DNA: TGTGCCAGCAGCTTAGCGGGGGGGCGTCGAGATACGCAGTATTTT.

The rearrangement uses TRBV10-3 and TRBJ2-3; no definite D call. CDR1 ENHRY and CDR2 SYGVKD come from the germline V gene. The germline V and J ends were trimmed by 2 bases and 7 bases, with 13 bases remaining between them. The CDR3 is 14 residues long. CDR3 in amino acids: CAISEGHSFYTQYF. CDR3 nucleotides: TGTGCCATCAGTGAGGGGCACTCCTTCTATACGCAGTATTTT.

Written as DNA, the CDR3 is TGTGCCAGCAGCACCACCCTCGGGATTCCCTACGAGCAGTACTTC. Protein sequence: CASSTTLGIPYEQYF. V usage is TRBV3-1 (or the pseudogene TRBV3-2) and J usage is TRBJ2-7, with TRBD2 as a possible D gene (5 bases). V dropped 5 bases and J dropped 2 bases, with 16 bases sitting between them. Germline CDR1 and CDR2: LGHDT and YNNKEL (reference sequence). The CDR3 is 15 residues long.